Each of the 17 T cell receptor beta chains below was sequenced from the same sample in a study of T cell repertoires in cytomegalovirus infection. TCRdb re-called the reads through MiXCR, storing one row per CDR3 protein. Of about 920,000 distinct CDR3 sequences in the sample, approximately 31% are singletons; the top ten hold roughly an eighth. For these receptors, no antigen is known. The specimen comprised cultured CD8+ T cells from PBMCs, sampled from culture after CMV antigen stimulation. The receptor source for this set is a human donor in good health (CMV status not recorded). Some clones in this sample may be carry-over from other donors' samples.

The sample holds a few counts of this clonotype. J is TRBJ1-5 and V is TRBV19; tentatively, D is TRBD1 (6 bases). The CDR3 is 16 amino acids. Germline V gene data show CDR1 as LNHDA and CDR2 as SQIVND (reference sequence). Trimming removed 9 bases at V and 3 bases at J, with 21 bases between. CDR3 DNA: TGTGCCAGCCTACCGGGAGGACAGTTTTACAATCAGCCCCAGCATTTT. This codes for CASLPGGQFYNQPQHF.

A few counts support this clonotype. The chain carries TRBV6-1 and TRBJ2-3; tentative D call: TRBD2 (6 bases). Trimming pared 11 bases from V and 0 bases from J, leaving 15 bases between. The CDR3 runs 14 residues. The germline V gene has CDR1 MNHNS and CDR2 SASEGT. In DNA form, the CDR3 reads TGTGCCTGTCAGCGGGTTTTTAGCACAGATACGCAGTATTTT. It codes for CACQRVFSTDTQYF.

The V gene is TRBV6-2 or TRBV6-3, the J gene TRBJ2-7; the D gene is possibly TRBD1 (5 bases). V was clipped by 2 bases and J by 2 bases, with 10 bases between them. This CDR3 region has 14 residues. CDR1 MNHEY and CDR2 SVGEGT come from the germline V gene. The CDR3 sequence: CASSYDRTTYEQYV. Written as DNA, the CDR3 is TGTGCCAGCAGTTACGACAGAACTACCTACGAGCAGTACGTC.

This clonotype was seen only a few times. The chain links TRBV19 to TRBJ1-1; D unclear. Trimming shortened V by 1 base and J by 3 bases, and 12 bases separated the two germline ends. Germline CDR1 reads LNHDA; CDR2 reads SQIVND (reference sequence). This CDR3 comprises 15 residues. CDR3 amino acids: CASSIVPGEHTEAFF. DNA for the CDR3: TGTGCCAGTAGTATAGTTCCAGGCGAACACACTGAAGCTTTCTTT.

This rearrangement joins TRBV27 to TRBJ2-5; TRBD2 matches at 14 bases. This CDR3 has 16 residues. CDR1 is MNHEY and CDR2 is SMNVEV in the germline V gene (reference sequence). The V segment lost 4 bases and the J segment 1 base; nucleotides outside the gene matches: 2. The CDR3 bases are TGTGCCAGCAGTTGGACTAGCGGGGGGCCCCAAGAGACCCAGTACTTC. Protein: CASSWTSGGPQETQYF.

The genes are TRBV6-5 and TRBJ1-1; D uncertain. Trimming pared 5 bases from V and 7 bases from J, leaving 14 bases between. CDR1 and CDR2 (germline): MNHEY, SVGAGI. There are 13 residues in the CDR3. CDR3 amino acids: CASSPPDGGEAFF. CDR3 sequence (DNA): TGTGCCAGCAGTCCCCCGGACGGAGGTGAAGCTTTCTTT.

CDR3 in DNA: TGTGCCAGCAGCCCACGGGGGGAAAGCTCTGGGGCCAACGTCCTGACTTTC. The encoded protein is CASSPRGESSGANVLTF. The chain carries TRBV5-5 and TRBJ2-6; TRBD2 matches 7 bases. The CDR3 covers 17 residues. V was pared by 4 bases and J by 0 bases, with 7 bases of the junction left unmatched. CDR1 is SGHKS and CDR2 is YYEKEE in the germline V gene (reference sequence).

The sample holds one count of this clonotype. One junction end does not reproduce the germline sequence, and a read error may be involved. DNA for the CDR3: TGTGCCAGCAGCTTAACGGGGGGCTCTTACAATGGGCAGTTCTTC. The encoded protein is CASSLTGGSYNGQFF. The chain employs TRBV5-5 and TRBJ2-1, with D maybe TRBD2 (7 bases). The CDR3 is 15 residues long. CDR1 is SGHKS, CDR2 YYEKEE, per germline (reference sequence).

This chain uses TRBV2 with TRBJ2-7; 9 bases align to TRBD1. Germline trimming cut 8 bases from V and 2 bases from J; bases unmatched to any gene: 10. Per the germline V gene, CDR1 is SNHLY and CDR2 is FYNNEI. The CDR3 contains 15 residues. The CDR3 DNA sequence: TGTGCCAGCCGACAGGGGGTGCTCCCTACCTACGAGCAGTACGTC. Amino acid sequence: CASRQGVLPTYEQYV.

V and J are TRBV15 and TRBJ2-6; a possible D gene is TRBD1 (6 bases). The CDR3 loop spans 17 amino acids. Germline-derived CDR1 and CDR2 are LNHNV and YYDKDF (reference sequence). Trimming removed 4 bases at V and 0 bases at J, with 13 bases between. CDR3 DNA: TGTGCCACCAGCACCCCGACAGGCATCTCTGGGGCCAACGTCCTGACTTTC. Amino acids: CATSTPTGISGANVLTF.

V is TRBV4-2 and J is TRBJ1-5, with D uncertain. Looked up from germline, CDR1 is LGHNA and CDR2 is YNFKEQ. Trimming pared 0 bases from V and 5 bases from J, leaving 8 bases between. This CDR3 has 14 residues. The CDR3 spells CASSQDTADQPQHF. The CDR3 DNA sequence: TGTGCCAGCAGCCAAGATACTGCGGATCAGCCCCAGCATTTT.

The rearrangement uses TRBV6-5 and TRBJ1-2; no definite D call. V lost 0 bases, J lost 4 bases, and 12 bases lay in between. The V gene's germline CDR1 is MNHEY and CDR2 SVGAGI. This CDR3 is built from 15 residues. The CDR3 sequence is CASSYSAGSSYGYTF. The CDR3 DNA sequence: TGTGCCAGCAGTTACTCCGCGGGCTCATCCTATGGCTACACCTTC.

The chain is built from TRBV4-3 and TRBJ1-5; D is perhaps TRBD1 (5 bases). The CDR3 runs to 18 residues. From germline, CDR1 is LGHNA and CDR2 YSLEER. Trimming left V 0 bases short and J 0 bases short, with 15 bases between. The DNA for the CDR3 is TGCGCCAGCAGCCAAGATTACGGGACCCCATATAGCAATCAGCCCCAGCATTTT. It encodes CASSQDYGTPYSNQPQHF.

This clonotype was seen more than once but under ten times. V and J are TRBV9 and TRBJ2-5; 8 bases agree with TRBD1. J lost 5 bases, V lost 4 bases, and 7 bases had no gene match. Per the germline V gene, CDR1 is SGDLS and CDR2 is YYNGEE. The CDR3 contains 14 residues. CDR3 in DNA: TGTGCCAGCAGCATGGGGACAGGTCCGGAGACCCAGTACTTC. Its protein product is CASSMGTGPETQYF.

This clonotype came up a few times. The rearrangement links TRBV27 to TRBJ2-3; D may correspond to TRBD1 or TRBD2 (5 bases each). Trimming took 4 bases from V and 2 from J, leaving 10 bases between them. This CDR3 is built from 14 residues. CDR1 and CDR2 from the germline V gene are MNHEY and SMNVEV (reference sequence). The CDR3 DNA reads TGTGCCAGCAGTTGGGACCCCTCCACAGATACGCAGTATTTT. The encoded protein is CASSWDPSTDTQYF.

This clonotype was counted a few times. V is TRBV4-1 and J is TRBJ2-3; D could derive from TRBD1 or TRBD2 (5 bases each). Germline-derived CDR1 and CDR2 are MGHRA and YSYEKL. Trimming took off 3 bases at V and 5 bases at J, with 21 bases between the two ends. The CDR3 contains 17 residues. The CDR3 nucleotides are TGCGCCAGCAGCCATCATGGGGGACCCAACGTGGAAGATACGCAGTATTTT. This sequence encodes CASSHHGGPNVEDTQYF.

Only a few counts were recorded for this clonotype. This rearrangement joins TRBV11-2 to TRBJ2-5; 9 bases map to TRBD2. CDR1 is SGHAT, CDR2 FQNNGV, per germline. The CDR3 has 18 amino acids. V lost 2 bases and J lost 5; bases outside the gene matches: 15. CDR3 protein: CASSLRRLAVVVSETQYF. CDR3 bases: TGTGCCAGCAGCTTACGTCGACTAGCGGTGGTTGTTAGCGAGACCCAGTACTTC.